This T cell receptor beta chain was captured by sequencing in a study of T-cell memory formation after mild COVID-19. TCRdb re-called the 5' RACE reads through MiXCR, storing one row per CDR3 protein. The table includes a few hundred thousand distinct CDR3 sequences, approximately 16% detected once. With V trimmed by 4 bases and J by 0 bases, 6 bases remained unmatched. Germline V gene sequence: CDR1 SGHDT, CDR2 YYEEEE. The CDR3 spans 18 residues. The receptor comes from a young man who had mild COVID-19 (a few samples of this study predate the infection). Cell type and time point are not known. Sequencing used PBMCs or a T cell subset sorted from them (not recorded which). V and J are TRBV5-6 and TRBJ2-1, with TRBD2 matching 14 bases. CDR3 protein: CASSGTSGGPSSYNEQFF. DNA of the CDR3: TGTGCCAGCAGCGGGACTAGCGGGGGTCCTAGCTCCTACAATGAGCAGTTCTTC.